These 30 T cell receptor beta chains share one sample of origin, sequenced in a study of blood T cell repertoires in COVID-19. Clones were sequenced by immunoSEQ multiplex PCR, and TCRdb holds only the in-frame ones, with some missing. The table records hundreds of thousands of clones, 88% of them present only once. Sequencing input: PBMCs or T cells enriched from blood (not recorded which). The source of these receptors is a woman in her twenties or thirties who had recovered from COVID-19.

The CDR3 reads CASSLVSTGEQYF. Written as DNA, the CDR3 is TGTGCCAGCAGCTTGGTATCCACGGGGGAGCAGTACTTC. The J gene is TRBJ2-7, the V gene TRBV5-6; weak D call: TRBD2 (5 bases). V was shortened by 0 bases and J by 7 bases, with 11 bases between the two germline ends. Looked up from germline, CDR1 is SGHDT and CDR2 is YYEEEE. This CDR3 is built from 13 residues. Combining the CDR3 with reference TRBV5-6 and TRBJ2-7 gives the whole variable domain DAGVTQSPTHLIKTRGQQVTLRCSPKSGHDTVSWYQQALGQGPQFIFQYYEEEERQRGNFPDRFSGHQFPNYSSELNVNALLLGDSALYLCASSLVSTGEQYFGPGTRLTVT.

V usage is TRBV19 and J usage is TRBJ2-7, with a possible D match to TRBD1 (6 bases). Germline CDR1 is LNHDA and CDR2 is SQIVND (reference sequence). This CDR3 has 15 residues. V was clipped by 3 bases and J by 2 bases, with 14 bases between them. In nucleotides, the CDR3 is TGTGCCAGTAGTATGCAGGACAGTCTCCCCTACGAGCAGTACTTC. Its protein product is CASSMQDSLPYEQYF.

This clone appeared a single time. V is TRBV27 and J is TRBJ1-1, with 7 bases matching TRBD1. Germline CDR1 and CDR2: MNHEY and SMNVEV (reference sequence). J gave up 1 base and V 4 bases, and 9 bases lay outside the gene matches. The CDR3 covers 16 residues. In nucleotides, the CDR3 is TGTGCCAGCAGTTCCCACAAGACAGGGAAGAACACTGAAGCTTTCTTT. It yields the protein CASSSHKTGKNTEAFF.

This sequence joins TRBV9 and TRBJ1-2; no firm D call. Trimming cost V 0 bases and J 8 bases, with 14 bases left between them. The CDR3 loop spans 14 amino acids. CDR1 SGDLS and CDR2 YYNGEE come from the germline V gene. CDR3: CASSVGAGGGGYTF. The CDR3 DNA follows: TGTGCCAGCAGCGTAGGGGCCGGAGGAGGGGGCTACACCTTC.

The chain couples TRBV5-1 to TRBJ2-7, with D hard to call. Deletions cut 3 bases from V and 2 bases from J, with 6 bases between. Germline V gene lookup returns CDR1 SGHRS and CDR2 YFSETQ. The CDR3 sequence is 12 residues long. CDR3 coding DNA: TGCGCCAGCAGCTCCTCTACCTACGAGCAGTACTTC. Translating it yields CASSSSTYEQYF.

This chain links TRBV10-2 with TRBJ2-3, with D possibly being TRBD2 (6 bases). With 3 bases removed from V and 1 base from J, the gap between germline ends came to 11 bases. Germline V gene lookup returns CDR1 WSHSY and CDR2 SAAADI. The CDR3 covers 15 residues. This chain's CDR3 is CASSDGGGGTDTQYF. In DNA, the CDR3 is TGCGCCAGCAGTGATGGGGGAGGTGGCACAGATACGCAGTATTTT.

This chain uses TRBV7-6 with TRBJ2-1; the match to TRBD1 covers 10 bases. Trimming cost V 5 bases and J 8 bases; bases outside gene matches: 18. Germline V CDR1 and CDR2: SGHVS, FNYEAQ. This CDR3 is 18 amino acids long. The CDR3 DNA is TGTGCCAGCAGCCCCGGGACAGGGGTTCGGCTAGCGTCAGATGAGCAGTTCTTC. Protein sequence: CASSPGTGVRLASDEQFF.

The rearrangement links TRBV19 to TRBJ1-5, with a weak D call TRBD1 (6 bases). Germline V lookup: CDR1 LNHDA, CDR2 SQIVND (reference sequence). Trimming took 3 bases from V and 3 from J, leaving 12 bases between them. This CDR3 has 15 residues. CDR3 amino acids: CASSIGPGVNQPQHF. CDR3 DNA: TGTGCCAGTAGTATTGGCCCAGGGGTCAATCAGCCCCAGCATTTT.

J is TRBJ2-1 and V is TRBV27; D remains unclear. V was cut by 5 bases and J by 7 bases, with 9 bases left in between. The CDR3 length is 12 residues. Germline V gene lookup returns CDR1 MNHEY and CDR2 SMNVEV (reference sequence). This chain's CDR3 is CASSPYKNEQFF. CDR3 bases: TGTGCCAGCAGTCCTTACAAGAATGAGCAGTTCTTC.

The CDR3 reads CASSEGHHTEAFF. The CDR3 DNA is TGTGCCAGCAGTGAAGGACACCACACTGAAGCTTTCTTT. The J gene is TRBJ1-1, the V gene TRBV6-1; unclear D gene. With 1 base removed from V and 3 bases from J, the gap between germline ends came to 6 bases. Germline V gene data show CDR1 as MNHNS and CDR2 as SASEGT. The length of the CDR3 is 13 residues.

The rearrangement joins TRBV9 to TRBJ2-1; 11 bases are a match to TRBD2. The germline V gene encodes CDR1 SGDLS and CDR2 YYNGEE. The CDR3 consists of 15 residues. With 4 bases clipped from V and 7 bases from J, the junction kept 7 bases outside the gene matches. The CDR3 spells CASSLGGTSGNEQFF. CDR3 sequence (DNA): TGTGCCAGCAGCCTAGGCGGGACTAGCGGAAATGAGCAGTTCTTC.

Only one count was recorded for this clone. The chain joins TRBV5-1 to TRBJ1-3, with D perhaps TRBD1 (5 bases). The CDR3 is 15 amino acids. The germline V gene encodes CDR1 SGHRS and CDR2 YFSETQ. The V end was cut by 2 bases, the J end by 2 bases, with 11 bases between. The CDR3, as DNA: TGCGCCAGCAGCTTTGGAGGGGAGCCTGGAAACACCATATATTTT. It is translated as CASSFGGEPGNTIYF.

This chain connects TRBV30 to TRBJ2-3; weak D call: TRBD2 (5 bases). With 5 bases removed from V and 4 bases from J, the gap between germline ends came to 10 bases. CDR3 length equals 12 residues. The germline CDR1 and CDR2 sequences are GTSNPN and SVGIG (reference sequence). CDR3 residues: CAWDLAADTQYF. The CDR3 DNA reads TGTGCCTGGGACCTAGCCGCAGATACGCAGTATTTT.

In DNA, the CDR3 is TGTGCCAGCAGCGTAGATACTAGCGGGGGGCTGGTTGTCGAGCAGTACTTC. This encodes CASSVDTSGGLVVEQYF. The J gene is TRBJ2-7, the V gene TRBV9, with 12 positions matching TRBD2. J was trimmed by 6 bases and V by 0 bases; bases with no gene match: 10. The CDR3 runs to 17 residues. Germline V CDR1 and CDR2: SGDLS, YYNGEE.

V is TRBV19 and J is TRBJ1-1; 9 bases line up with TRBD1. The V segment lost 9 bases and the J segment 7 bases; nucleotides outside the gene matches: 9. Germline lookup yields CDR1 LNHDA and CDR2 SQIVND (reference sequence). The length of the CDR3 is 13 residues. The CDR3 loop reads CASADRGLGEAFF. CDR3 bases: TGTGCCAGCGCGGACAGGGGACTTGGTGAAGCTTTCTTT.

The CDR3: CATSDGGRIYNEQFF. The DNA of the CDR3 is TGTGCCACCAGTGATGGCGGGAGGATCTACAATGAGCAGTTCTTC. The chain employs TRBV24-1 and TRBJ2-1; TRBD2 aligns across 8 bases. CDR3 length: 15 residues. Germline V gene lookup returns CDR1 KGHDR and CDR2 SFDVKD. J gave up 3 bases and V 3 bases, and 3 bases lay outside the gene matches.

The V and J genes are TRBV24-1 and TRBJ1-2, with a possible D match to TRBD1 (5 bases). V lost 6 bases to trimming and J lost 4 bases, with 14 bases between them. This CDR3 contains 14 residues. CDR1 is KGHDR, CDR2 SFDVKD, per germline. CDR3 protein: CATSSATVGYGYTF. The CDR3 coding sequence is TGTGCCACCAGTAGCGCGACAGTTGGCTATGGCTACACCTTC.

This chain joins TRBV2 and TRBJ2-7; D ambiguous. V was trimmed by 4 bases and J by 2 bases, leaving 15 bases between them. CDR1 and CDR2 from the germline V gene are SNHLY and FYNNEI. The CDR3 totals 15 residues. CDR3 protein: CASSVVVPPAYEQYF. The DNA of the CDR3 is TGTGCCAGCAGTGTGGTAGTCCCTCCCGCCTACGAGCAGTACTTC. The complete variable domain, with remaining parts taken from reference TRBV2 and TRBJ2-7, reads EPEVTQTPSHQVTQMGQEVILRCVPISNHLYFYWYRQILGQKVEFLVSFYNNEISEKSEIFDDQFSVERPDGSNFTLKIRSTKLEDSAMYFCASSVVVPPAYEQYFGPGTRLTVT.

This chain links TRBV5-4 with TRBJ2-5; tentative D call: TRBD1 (5 bases). The V gene lost 0 bases and the J gene lost 5 bases, with 11 bases spanning the gap. Germline assignment: CDR1 SGHNT and CDR2 YYREEE (reference sequence). CDR3 length: 14 amino acids. The CDR3 nucleotides are TGTGCCAGCAGCTTGGCGGCAGGGCGGGAGACCCAGTACTTC. Translating gives CASSLAAGRETQYF.

The chain carries TRBV3-1 (or the pseudogene TRBV3-2) and TRBJ1-1; 7 bases match TRBD1. This CDR3 region has 13 residues. Germline CDR1 LGHDT, CDR2 YNNKEL (reference sequence). V dropped 0 bases and J dropped 8; count of bases not matched to a gene: 3. The CDR3 protein is CASSQDPTGEAFF. The DNA of the CDR3 is TGTGCCAGCAGCCAAGATCCGACAGGGGAAGCTTTCTTT.

V gene TRBV28 combines with J gene TRBJ2-5; D may be TRBD2 (5 bases). The germline CDR1 and CDR2 sequences are MDHEN and SYDVKM. V was cut by 2 bases and J by 4 bases, with 8 bases left in between. This CDR3 contains 13 residues. The CDR3 nucleotides are TGTGCCAGCAGTTTACAAGGGAGAGAGACCCAGTACTTC. Its translation is CASSLQGRETQYF.

The V and J genes are TRBV6-5 and TRBJ1-2, with TRBD1 matching 8 bases. The CDR3 extends over 16 amino acids. Germline V gene sequence: CDR1 MNHEY, CDR2 SVGAGI. The J segment lost 3 bases and the V segment lost 4 bases, leaving 10 bases of the junction unmatched. The CDR3: CASSSRSGQVYYGYTF. The CDR3 region has the DNA TGTGCCAGCAGTTCCCGGTCGGGACAGGTTTACTATGGCTACACCTTC.

The chain couples TRBV4-2 to TRBJ2-1; 7 bases map to TRBD2. CDR1 and CDR2 from the germline V gene are LGHNA and YNFKEQ. Losses at the gene ends were 2 bases for V and 8 bases for J; bases not matched to a gene: 12. This CDR3 spans 16 amino acids. For the CDR3, the DNA is TGTGCCAGCAGCCAATCTATTACGGGGGGAGTGGATGAGCAGTTCTTC. Amino acid sequence: CASSQSITGGVDEQFF.

V is TRBV28 and J is TRBJ1-2; D perhaps matches TRBD1 (5 bases). Germline V gives CDR1 MDHEN, CDR2 SYDVKM. Trimming shortened V by 5 bases and J by 8 bases, and 6 bases separated the two germline ends. The CDR3 extends over 10 amino acids. CDR3 sequence reads: CASSGAGYTF. The CDR3 bases are TGTGCCAGCAGTGGGGCGGGCTACACCTTC.

This clone was detected only once. The gene calls are TRBV18 and TRBJ2-5, with TRBD2 matching over 11 bases. The germline gives CDR1 KGHSH, CDR2 LQKENI. The CDR3 runs 16 residues. After removal of 8 bases from V and 2 bases from J, the junction contained 10 bases not matched to a gene. CDR3 sequence reads: CASGMTSGVRQETQYF. The DNA for the CDR3 is TGTGCCAGCGGAATGACTAGCGGGGTTCGTCAAGAGACCCAGTACTTC. The variable domain in full, completed from reference TRBV18 and TRBJ2-5, reads NAGVMQNPRHLVRRRGQEARLRCSPMKGHSHVYWYRQLPEEGLKFMVYLQKENIIDESGMPKERFSAEFPKEGPSILRIQQVVRGDSAAYFCASGMTSGVRQETQYFGPGTRLLVL.

The CDR3 sequence: CASRQGGTEAFF. CDR3 DNA sequence: TGTGCCAGCAGACAGGGGGGGACTGAAGCTTTCTTT. The J gene is TRBJ1-1, the V gene TRBV27, with 8 bases identical to TRBD1. The V gene's germline CDR1 is MNHEY and CDR2 SMNVEV (reference sequence). The CDR3 is made up of 12 amino acids. With 6 bases clipped from V and 5 bases from J, the junction kept 2 bases outside the gene matches.

V is TRBV4-1 and J is TRBJ1-3; tentative D call: TRBD1 (6 bases). Trimming removed 1 base at V and 4 bases at J, with 14 bases between. Germline CDR1 and CDR2: MGHRA and YSYEKL. The CDR3 extends over 16 amino acids. This CDR3 is CASSQAGTLDGNTIYF. The CDR3 DNA reads as TGCGCCAGCAGCCAAGCCGGGACATTGGACGGAAACACCATATATTTT.

V gene TRBV25-1 combines with J gene TRBJ1-2; D is possibly TRBD1 (5 bases). V lost 6 bases, J lost 6 bases, and 14 bases lay in between. The germline CDR1 and CDR2 sequences are MGHDK and SYGVNS. CDR3 size: 13 residues. CDR3 coding DNA: TGTGCCAGCAGGGGTAGGGGAAGGGATGGCTACACCTTC. It translates to CASRGRGRDGYTF.

The CDR3 nucleotides are TGTGCCAGCAGTTTGACCAATCACAGGGATCTTAGCACAGATACGCAGTATTTT. Encoded protein: CASSLTNHRDLSTDTQYF. The chain uses TRBV28 and TRBJ2-3, with D possibly being TRBD1 (6 bases). CDR1 is MDHEN, CDR2 SYDVKM, per germline. Between the trimmed V and J ends, which lost 3 bases and 0 bases, there was a span of 19 bases. There are 18 residues in the CDR3.

V gene TRBV28 combines with J gene TRBJ2-6; D may be TRBD2 (6 bases). The CDR3 covers 19 residues. The germline V and J ends were trimmed by 4 bases and 0 bases, with 19 bases remaining between them. The germline V gene encodes CDR1 MDHEN and CDR2 SYDVKM. The CDR3 loop reads CASSSTFGGRTSGANVLTF. CDR3 sequence (DNA): TGTGCCAGCAGTTCAACCTTCGGAGGGCGAACCTCTGGGGCCAACGTCCTGACTTTC.